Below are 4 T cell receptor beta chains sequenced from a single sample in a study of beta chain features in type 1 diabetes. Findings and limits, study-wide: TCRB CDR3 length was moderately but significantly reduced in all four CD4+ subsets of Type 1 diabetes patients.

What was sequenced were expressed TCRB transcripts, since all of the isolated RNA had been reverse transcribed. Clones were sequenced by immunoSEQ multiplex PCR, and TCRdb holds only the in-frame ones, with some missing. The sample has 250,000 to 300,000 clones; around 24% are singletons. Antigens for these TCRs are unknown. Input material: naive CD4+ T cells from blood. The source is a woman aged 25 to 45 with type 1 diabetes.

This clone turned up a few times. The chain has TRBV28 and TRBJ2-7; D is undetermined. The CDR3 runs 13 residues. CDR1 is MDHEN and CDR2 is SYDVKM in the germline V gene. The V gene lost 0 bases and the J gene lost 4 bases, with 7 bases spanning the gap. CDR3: CASSLWREYEQYF. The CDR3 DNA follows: TGTGCCAGCAGTTTATGGCGCGAGTACGAGCAGTACTTC. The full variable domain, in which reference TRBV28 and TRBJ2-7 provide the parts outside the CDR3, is DVKVTQSSRYLVKRTGEKVFLECVQDMDHENMFWYRQDPGLGLRLIYFSYDVKMKEKGDIPEGYSVSREKKERFSLILESASTNQTSMYLCASSLWREYEQYFGPGTRLTVT.

In nucleotides, the CDR3 is TGTGCCAGCAGCCCCGGGGGGGGCATAGAGACCCAGTACTTC. Residues: CASSPGGGIETQYF. The V gene is TRBV7-3, the J gene TRBJ2-5; TRBD2 agrees at 8 bases. The CDR3 consists of 14 residues. Germline V gene lookup returns CDR1 SGHTA and CDR2 FQGTGA. Trimming cost V 5 bases and J 4 bases; bases outside gene matches: 6.

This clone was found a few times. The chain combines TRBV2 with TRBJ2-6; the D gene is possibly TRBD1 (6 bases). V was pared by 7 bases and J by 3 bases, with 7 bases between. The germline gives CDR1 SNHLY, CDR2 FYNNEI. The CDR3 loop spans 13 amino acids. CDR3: CASNRVGANVLTF. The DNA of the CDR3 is TGTGCCAGCAACAGGGTTGGGGCCAACGTCCTGACTTTC. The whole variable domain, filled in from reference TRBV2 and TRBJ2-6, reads EPEVTQTPSHQVTQMGQEVILRCVPISNHLYFYWYRQILGQKVEFLVSFYNNEISEKSEIFDDQFSVERPDGSNFTLKIRSTKLEDSAMYFCASNRVGANVLTFGAGSRLTVL.

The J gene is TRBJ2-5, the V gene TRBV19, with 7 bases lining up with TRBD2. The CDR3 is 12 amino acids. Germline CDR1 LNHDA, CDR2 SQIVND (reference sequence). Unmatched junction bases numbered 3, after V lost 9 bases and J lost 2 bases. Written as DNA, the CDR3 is TGTGCCAGCGGGGGGTTTCAAGAGACCCAGTACTTC. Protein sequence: CASGGFQETQYF.